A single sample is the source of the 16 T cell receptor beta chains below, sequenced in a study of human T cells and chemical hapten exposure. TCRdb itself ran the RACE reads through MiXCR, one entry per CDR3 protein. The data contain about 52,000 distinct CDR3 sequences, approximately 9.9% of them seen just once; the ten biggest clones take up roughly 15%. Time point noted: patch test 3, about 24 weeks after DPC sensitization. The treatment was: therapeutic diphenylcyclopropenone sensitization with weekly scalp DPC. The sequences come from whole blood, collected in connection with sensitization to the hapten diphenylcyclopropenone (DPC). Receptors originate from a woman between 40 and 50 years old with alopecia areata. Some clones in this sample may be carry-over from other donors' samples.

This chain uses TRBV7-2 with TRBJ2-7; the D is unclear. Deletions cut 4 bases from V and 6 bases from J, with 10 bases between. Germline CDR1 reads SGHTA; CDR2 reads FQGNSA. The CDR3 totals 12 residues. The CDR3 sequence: CASSSGRSEQYF. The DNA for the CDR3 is TGTGCCAGCAGCTCCGGACGGTCCGAGCAGTACTTC. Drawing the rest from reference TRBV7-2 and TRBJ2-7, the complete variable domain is GAGVSQSPSNKVTEKGKDVELRCDPISGHTALYWYRQSLGQGLEFLIYFQGNSAPDKSGLPSDRFSAERTGGSVSTLTIQRTQQEDSAVYLCASSSGRSEQYFGPGTRLTVT.

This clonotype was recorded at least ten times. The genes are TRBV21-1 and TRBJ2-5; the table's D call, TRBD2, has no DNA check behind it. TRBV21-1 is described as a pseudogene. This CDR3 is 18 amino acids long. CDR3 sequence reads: CASSKFPPGTRYQETQYF. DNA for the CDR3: TGTGCCAGCAGCAAGTTCCCTCCCGGGACTCGATACCAAGAGACCCAGTACTTC.

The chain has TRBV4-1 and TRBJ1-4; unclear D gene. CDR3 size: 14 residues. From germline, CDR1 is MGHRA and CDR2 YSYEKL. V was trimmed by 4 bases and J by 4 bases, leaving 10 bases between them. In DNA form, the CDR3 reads TGCGCCAGCAGCCCCGGGATCCGTAATGAAAAACTGTTTTTT. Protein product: CASSPGIRNEKLFF.

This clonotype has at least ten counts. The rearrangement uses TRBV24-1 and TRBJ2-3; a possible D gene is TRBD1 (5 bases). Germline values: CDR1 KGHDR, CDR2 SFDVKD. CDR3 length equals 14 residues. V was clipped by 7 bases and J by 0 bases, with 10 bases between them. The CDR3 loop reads CATSQGFSTDTQYF. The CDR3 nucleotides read TGTGCCACCAGCCAGGGCTTCAGCACAGATACGCAGTATTTT.

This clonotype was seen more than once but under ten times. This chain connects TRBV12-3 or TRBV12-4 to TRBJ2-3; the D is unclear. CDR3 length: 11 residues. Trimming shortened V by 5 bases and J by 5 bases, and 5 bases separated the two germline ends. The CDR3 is CASSPRDTQYF. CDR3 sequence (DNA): TGTGCCAGCAGTCCTCGAGATACGCAGTATTTT.

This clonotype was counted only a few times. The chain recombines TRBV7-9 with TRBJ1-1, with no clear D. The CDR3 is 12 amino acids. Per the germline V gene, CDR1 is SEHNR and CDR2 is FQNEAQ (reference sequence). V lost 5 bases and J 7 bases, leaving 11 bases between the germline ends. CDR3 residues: CASSHLRGEAFF. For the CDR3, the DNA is TGTGCCAGCAGCCATCTCCGGGGTGAAGCTTTCTTT.

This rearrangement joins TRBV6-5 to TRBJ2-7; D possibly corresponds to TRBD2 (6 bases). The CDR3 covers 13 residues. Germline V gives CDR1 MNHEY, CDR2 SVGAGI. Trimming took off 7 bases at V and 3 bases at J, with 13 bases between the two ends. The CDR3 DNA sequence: TGTGCCAGCATTCCCTCCGGGAGCTACGAGCAGTACTTC. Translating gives CASIPSGSYEQYF.

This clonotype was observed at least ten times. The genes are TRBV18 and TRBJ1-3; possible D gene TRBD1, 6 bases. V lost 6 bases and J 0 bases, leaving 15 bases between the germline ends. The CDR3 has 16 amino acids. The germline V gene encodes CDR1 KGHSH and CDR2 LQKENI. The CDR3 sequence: CASSFPTGLSGNTIYF. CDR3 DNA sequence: TGTGCCAGCTCCTTCCCGACAGGCCTCTCTGGAAACACCATATATTTT.

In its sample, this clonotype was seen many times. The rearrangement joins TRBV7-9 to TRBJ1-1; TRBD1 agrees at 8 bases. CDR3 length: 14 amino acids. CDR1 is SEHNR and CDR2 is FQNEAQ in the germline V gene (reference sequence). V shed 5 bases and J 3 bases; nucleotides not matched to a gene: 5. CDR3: CASSLGQGYTEAFF. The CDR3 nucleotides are TGTGCCAGCAGCCTAGGACAGGGCTACACTGAAGCTTTCTTT.

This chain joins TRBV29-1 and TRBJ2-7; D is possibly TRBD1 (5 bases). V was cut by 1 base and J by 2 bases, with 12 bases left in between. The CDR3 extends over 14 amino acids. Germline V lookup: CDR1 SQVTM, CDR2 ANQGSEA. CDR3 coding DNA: TGCAGCGTTGAAGGACAGCGAGATCCCTACGAGCAGTACTTC. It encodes CSVEGQRDPYEQYF.

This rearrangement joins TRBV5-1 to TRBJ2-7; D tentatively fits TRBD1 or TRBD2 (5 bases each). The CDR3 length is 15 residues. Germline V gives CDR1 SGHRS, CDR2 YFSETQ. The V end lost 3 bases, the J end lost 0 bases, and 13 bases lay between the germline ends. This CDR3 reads CASSYAGTNSYEQYF. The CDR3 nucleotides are TGCGCCAGCAGCTACGCCGGGACGAACTCCTACGAGCAGTACTTC.

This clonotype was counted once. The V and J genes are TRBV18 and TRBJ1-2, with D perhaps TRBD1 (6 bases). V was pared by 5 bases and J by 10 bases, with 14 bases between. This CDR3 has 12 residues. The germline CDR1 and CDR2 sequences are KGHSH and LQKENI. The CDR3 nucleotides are TGTGCCAGCTCAAATGACAGGCCAATCTACACCTTC. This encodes CASSNDRPIYTF.

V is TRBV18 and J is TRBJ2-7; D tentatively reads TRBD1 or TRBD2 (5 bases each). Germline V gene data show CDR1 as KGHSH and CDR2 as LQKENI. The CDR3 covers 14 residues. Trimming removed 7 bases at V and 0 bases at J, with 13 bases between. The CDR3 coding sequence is TGTGCCAGCTTCCGGGACGGGGACTCCTACGAGCAGTACTTC. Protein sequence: CASFRDGDSYEQYF.

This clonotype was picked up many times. CDR3 region: CASSLVAMGGDTGELFF. In DNA, the CDR3 is TGTGCCAGCAGTTTGGTGGCCATGGGGGGCGACACCGGGGAGCTGTTTTTT. This chain links TRBV12-3 or TRBV12-4 with TRBJ2-2; D is possibly TRBD1 or TRBD2 (6 bases each). V lost 3 bases, J lost 3 bases, and 17 bases lay in between. The length of the CDR3 is 17 residues.

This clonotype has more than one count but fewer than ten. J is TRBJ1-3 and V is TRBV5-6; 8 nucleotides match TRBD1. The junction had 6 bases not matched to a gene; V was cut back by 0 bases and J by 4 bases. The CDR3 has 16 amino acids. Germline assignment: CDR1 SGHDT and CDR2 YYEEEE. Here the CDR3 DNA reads TGTGCCAGCAGCTTGGTCCAGGGGGCACAGGGAAACACCATATATTTT. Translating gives CASSLVQGAQGNTIYF. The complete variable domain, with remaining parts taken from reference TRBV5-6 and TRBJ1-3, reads DAGVTQSPTHLIKTRGQQVTLRCSPKSGHDTVSWYQQALGQGPQFIFQYYEEEERQRGNFPDRFSGHQFPNYSSELNVNALLLGDSALYLCASSLVQGAQGNTIYFGEGSWLTVV.

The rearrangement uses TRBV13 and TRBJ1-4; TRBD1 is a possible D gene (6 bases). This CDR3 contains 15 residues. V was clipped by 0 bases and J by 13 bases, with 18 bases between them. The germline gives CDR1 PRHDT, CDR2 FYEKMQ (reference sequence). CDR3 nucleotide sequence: TGTGCCAGCAGCTTAGGCACAGCCCCTGGAGGGGGACTGTTTTTT. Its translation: CASSLGTAPGGGLFF.